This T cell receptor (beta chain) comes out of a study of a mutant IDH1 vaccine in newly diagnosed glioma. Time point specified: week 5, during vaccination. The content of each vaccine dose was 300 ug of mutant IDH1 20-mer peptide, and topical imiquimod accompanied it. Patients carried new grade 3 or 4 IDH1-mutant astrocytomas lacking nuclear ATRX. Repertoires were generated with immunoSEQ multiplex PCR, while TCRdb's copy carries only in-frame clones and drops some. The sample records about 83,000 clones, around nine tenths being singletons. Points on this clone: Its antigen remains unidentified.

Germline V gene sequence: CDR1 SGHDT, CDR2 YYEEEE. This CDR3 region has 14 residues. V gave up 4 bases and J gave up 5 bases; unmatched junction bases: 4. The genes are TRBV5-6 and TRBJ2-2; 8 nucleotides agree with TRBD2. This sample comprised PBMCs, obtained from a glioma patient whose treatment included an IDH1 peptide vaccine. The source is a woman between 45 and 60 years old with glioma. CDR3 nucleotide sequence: TGTGCCAGCAGCCCGGGGGGGGAGACCGGGGAGCTGTTTTTT. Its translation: CASSPGGETGELFF. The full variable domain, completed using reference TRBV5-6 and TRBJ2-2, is DAGVTQSPTHLIKTRGQQVTLRCSPKSGHDTVSWYQQALGQGPQFIFQYYEEEERQRGNFPDRFSGHQFPNYSSELNVNALLLGDSALYLCASSPGGETGELFFGEGSRLTVL.